These T cell receptor beta chains were read from a single sample in a study of beta chain features in type 1 diabetes. Clones were sequenced by immunoSEQ multiplex PCR, and TCRdb holds only the in-frame ones, with some missing. This table has 100,000 to 150,000 clones, around 10% appearing once. The sequenced material came from central memory CD4+ T cells from blood. Source of these receptors: a man aged 30 to 45 with type 1 diabetes. Each CDR3 is given without its conserved first and last residue. The order of the fields is CDR3 length, J gene, V gene, CDR3 protein.

cdr3_length: 12
j_call: TRBJ1-3
v_call: TRBV30
cdr3_aa: AWSGGGVGNTIY

cdr3_length: 11
j_call: TRBJ1-5
v_call: TRBV12-5
cdr3_aa: ASADRGDQPQH

cdr3_length: 11
j_call: TRBJ1-5
v_call: TRBV18
cdr3_aa: ASSEQLNQPQH

cdr3_length: 13
j_call: TRBJ1-4
v_call: TRBV5-6
cdr3_aa: ASSRPLQGREKLF

cdr3_length: 10
j_call: TRBJ1-2
v_call: TRBV13
cdr3_aa: ASSLNREGYT

cdr3_length: 11
j_call: TRBJ2-2
v_call: TRBV29-1
cdr3_aa: SGQRGAPGELF

cdr3_length: 10
j_call: TRBJ2-7
v_call: TRBV5-6
cdr3_aa: ASSLEGNEQY

cdr3_length: 12
j_call: TRBJ1-5
v_call: TRBV18
cdr3_aa: ASSSDRANQPQH

cdr3_length: 11
j_call: TRBJ1-2
v_call: TRBV7-9
cdr3_aa: ASSFARDSYYT

cdr3_length: 12
j_call: TRBJ2-1
v_call: TRBV2
cdr3_aa: ASSEGQGWNEQF

cdr3_length: 14
j_call: TRBJ2-3
v_call: TRBV2
cdr3_aa: ASSRRGTGGTDTQY

cdr3_length: 11
j_call: TRBJ2-5
v_call: TRBV7-2
cdr3_aa: ASSHESRQTQY

cdr3_length: 16
j_call: TRBJ2-1
v_call: TRBV5-1
cdr3_aa: ASSHSLRGADHYNEQF

cdr3_length: 14
j_call: TRBJ1-1
v_call: TRBV4-1
cdr3_aa: ASSQVDRGWNTEAF

cdr3_length: 13
j_call: TRBJ2-4
v_call: TRBV25-1
cdr3_aa: ASSQTSGVVNIQY

cdr3_length: 10
j_call: TRBJ2-1
v_call: TRBV5-4
cdr3_aa: ASSLTGHEQF

cdr3_length: 13
j_call: TRBJ1-4
v_call: TRBV9
cdr3_aa: ASSVGQGTNEKLF

cdr3_length: 11
j_call: TRBJ2-3
v_call: TRBV29-1
cdr3_aa: SVGTGSTDTQY

cdr3_length: 10
j_call: TRBJ1-2
v_call: TRBV9
cdr3_aa: ASTRTGNGYT

cdr3_length: 13
j_call: TRBJ2-7
v_call: TRBV6-5
cdr3_aa: ASSSPEGGSYEQY

cdr3_length: 13
j_call: TRBJ2-7
v_call: TRBV11-3
cdr3_aa: ASSPGQGRSYEQY

cdr3_length: 11
j_call: TRBJ1-4
v_call: TRBV18
cdr3_aa: ASSPGGSEKLF

cdr3_length: 14
j_call: TRBJ2-1
v_call: TRBV2
cdr3_aa: ASSVRGTSSYNEQF

cdr3_length: 8
j_call: TRBJ1-1
v_call: TRBV29-1
cdr3_aa: SVVVTEAF

cdr3_length: 11
j_call: TRBJ1-2
v_call: TRBV6-5
cdr3_aa: ASDREKNYGYT

cdr3_length: 11
j_call: TRBJ2-7
v_call: TRBV7-2
cdr3_aa: ASSYRVSYEQY

cdr3_length: 12
j_call: TRBJ2-1
v_call: TRBV4-2
cdr3_aa: ASTGTSGYGEQF

cdr3_length: 14
j_call: TRBJ2-7
v_call: TRBV9
cdr3_aa: ASSAPRTGGIQEQY

cdr3_length: 10
j_call: TRBJ2-5
v_call: TRBV29-1
cdr3_aa: SVLGNGETQY

cdr3_length: 11
j_call: TRBJ2-7
v_call: TRBV27
cdr3_aa: ASSLDSSYEQY

cdr3_length: 13
j_call: TRBJ2-1
v_call: TRBV27
cdr3_aa: ASSGSGGAENEQF

cdr3_length: 12
j_call: TRBJ1-4
v_call: TRBV7-9
cdr3_aa: ASSLALEGEKLF

cdr3_length: 12
j_call: TRBJ2-1
v_call: TRBV7-2
cdr3_aa: ASAVGGAYNEQF

cdr3_length: 11
j_call: TRBJ2-7
v_call: TRBV2
cdr3_aa: ASSYGGGYEQY

cdr3_length: 11
j_call: TRBJ1-5
v_call: TRBV6-7
cdr3_aa: ASSLRHNQPQH

cdr3_length: 12
j_call: TRBJ1-2
v_call: TRBV5-1
cdr3_aa: ASSLVPGDYGYT

cdr3_length: 11
j_call: TRBJ1-2
v_call: TRBV19
cdr3_aa: ASKEQGNYGYT